This T cell receptor (beta chain) was recovered during a study of CD8 T cells in ankylosing spondylitis. Study results and limitations: From matched ankylosing spondylitis synovial fluid, disease-linked clones were reportedly recovered at significantly enriched levels. Some motif variants were previously reported in reactive arthritis synovial fluid and blood.

With regard to this clonotype: Its antigen is not identified.

V lost 1 base, J lost 8 bases, and 5 bases lay in between. The length of the CDR3 is 11 residues. Germline V gene data show CDR1 as LGHDT and CDR2 as YNNKEL (reference sequence). Construction of TCR beta libraries was performed using quantitative 5'-RACE with molecular barcodes. TCRdb redid the calling of the 5' RACE reads with MiXCR, one entry per CDR3 protein. Of some 90,000 distinct CDR3 sequences in the sample, around 27% were seen once. J is TRBJ1-2 and V is TRBV3-1; D remains unclear. The material sequenced was blood, either unsorted or a sorted T cell fraction (not recorded which). This clonotype was sampled from a male donor with ankylosing spondylitis or in good health (not recorded which). The CDR3 sequence is CASSQGSGYTF. The CDR3 DNA sequence: TGTGCCAGCAGCCAAGGGTCAGGCTACACCTTC.